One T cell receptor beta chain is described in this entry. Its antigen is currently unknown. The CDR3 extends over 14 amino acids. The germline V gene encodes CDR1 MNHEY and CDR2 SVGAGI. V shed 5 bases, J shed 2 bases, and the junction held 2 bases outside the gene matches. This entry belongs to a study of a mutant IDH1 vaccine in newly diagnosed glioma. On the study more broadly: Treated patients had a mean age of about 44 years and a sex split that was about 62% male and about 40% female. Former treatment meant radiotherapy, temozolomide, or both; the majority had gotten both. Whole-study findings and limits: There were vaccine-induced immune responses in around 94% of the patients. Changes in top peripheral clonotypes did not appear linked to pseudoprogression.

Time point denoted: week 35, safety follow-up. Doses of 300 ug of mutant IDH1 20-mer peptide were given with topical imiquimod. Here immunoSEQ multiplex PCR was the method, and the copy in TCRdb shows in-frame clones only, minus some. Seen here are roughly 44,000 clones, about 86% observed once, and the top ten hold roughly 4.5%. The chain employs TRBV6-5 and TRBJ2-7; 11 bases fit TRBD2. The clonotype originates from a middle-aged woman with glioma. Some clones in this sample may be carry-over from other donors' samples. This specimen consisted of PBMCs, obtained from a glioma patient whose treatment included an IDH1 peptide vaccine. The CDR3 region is CASSTTSGAYEQYF. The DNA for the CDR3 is TGTGCCAGCAGTACGACTAGCGGGGCCTACGAGCAGTACTTC.